This TCR beta chain comes out of a study of OX40 agonist ivuxolimab in advanced cancers. Context from the whole study: Ivuxolimab was a fully human IgG2 agonistic monoclonal antibody targeting the costimulatory receptor OX40 (CD134). The dose-escalation cohort was 82.7% male with a mean age of 60 years, ranging from roughly 23 to 85. Among the approximately 54 dose-escalation patients, around 19 had hepatocellular carcinoma, around 15 melanoma, 9 renal cell carcinoma and 9 head and neck cancer. The monotherapy dose-escalation portion (N of about 52 patients) of the phase I ivuxolimab trial is reported in the paper. Partial responses were achieved by three dose-escalation patients, of whom one had hepatocellular carcinoma and two had cutaneous melanoma. The purpose of peripheral TCRbeta sequencing was to test whether ivuxolimab changed TCR sequence diversity and led to clonal T-cell expansion. Patients were allowed to have had prior anti-PD-1, anti-PD-L1 or anti-CTLA-4 therapy, and approximately 40% of the dose-escalation patients had been treated with checkpoint inhibitors. Intravenous ivuxolimab was administered to patients every 2 weeks at six dose levels: 0.01, 0.1, 0.3, 1.5, 3 and 10 mg/kg.

The trial excluded patients who had a history of autoimmune disease or who were on systemic immunosuppression. In every dose cohort, peripheral blood was drawn for TCR sequencing at baseline, cycle 4 day 1, and cycle 7 day 1. The samples were drawn from a first-in-human, open-label, multicenter phase I dose-escalation trial of ivuxolimab. Adults with locally advanced or metastatic melanoma, renal cell carcinoma, hepatocellular carcinoma or head and neck squamous cell carcinoma were enrolled in the trial. Before TCR sequencing, CD4+ T cells and CD8+ T cells from peripheral blood were sorted into separate populations. Genomic DNA was isolated from the sorted cells so that the TCRbeta CDR3 region could be sequenced. The immunoSEQ Assay was used to sequence the TCRbeta CDR3 regions. This is the immuneACCESS table as TCRdb keeps it, with only in-frame sequences that have V and J called. A part of the clones is gone; compared with another copy, unresolved V genes explain less than half, and the rest is unexplained. This sample is represented by tens of thousands of clones; under 85% of them were singletons. The leading ten clones occupy 6.5% to 9.5% of the sample.

V and J are trimmed by 3 bases and 0 bases, and the gene matches miss 3 bases of the junction. Looking up the germline V gene yields CDR1 KGHSH and CDR2 LQKENI. Inclusive of the bounding cysteine and phenylalanine, the CDR3 is 16 residues long. Only the CDR3 DNA is retained, 48 bases long and in frame from the first base. General conclusions and limits of the study: Partial responders in the 0.1-3.0 mg/kg groups had among the lowest normalized peripheral clonal expansion, especially among CD8+ T cells. At doses from 0.1 to 3.0 mg/kg, clonal expansion was seen in both CD4+ and CD8+ blood T cells between baseline and week 6. After ivuxolimab, expanded clones were on average more numerous among CD8+ T cells than among CD4+ T cells. The antigen specificity of the peripheral T cells that underwent clonal expansion was not determined. Low levels of normalized T-cell clonal expansion were also seen in some patients who did not respond.

This clone has just one count. Its target antigen remains unknown. No base quality information exists; no much larger clone differs at one position. The chain is encoded by TRBV18 joined to TRBJ1-3; the junction holds 9 bases that match TRBD1. The sample consisted of CD4+ or CD8+ T cells sorted from blood, taken in a trial of the OX40 agonist ivuxolimab. The source is an adult with an advanced solid tumor such as melanoma, head and neck, liver or kidney cancer. The CDR3 region has the sequence CASSPRDRDSGNTIYF. The nucleotide sequence reads TGTGCCAGCTCACCCCGGGACAGGGACTCTGGAAACACCATATATTTT.